Sequencing of this T cell receptor beta chain was carried out in a study of shared clonotypes between healthy human individuals. The method was immunoSEQ multiplex PCR; TCRdb's version includes in-frame clones alone and lacks a portion of them. This table has some 900,000 clones, 76% appearing once. Overall study results and limits: Among donors, the sharing of clonotypes was expected to be influenced by sequencing depth. A handful of donors had roughly 5% of their naive CD4 clonotypes in common. Memory subsets generally showed smaller estimated richness than naive subsets did.

This clone was counted at least ten times. Its antigen is unknown. The receptor was isolated from a man aged 18-30 years in good health. Sequencing was carried out using memory CD4+ T cells sorted from blood. Documented subset: CD45RA-negative fraction.

The DNA for the CDR3 is TGTGCCAGTAGTTTAGCGGGAGATGCAGAGACCCAGTACTTC. Translated, it gives CASSLAGDAETQYF. The chain has TRBV19 and TRBJ2-5; TRBD2 agrees at 9 bases. The germline V gene has CDR1 LNHDA and CDR2 SQIVND (reference sequence). The junction had 5 bases not matched to a gene; V was cut back by 5 bases and J by 4 bases. The CDR3 totals 14 residues.